These 13 T cell receptor beta chains originate from one sample sequenced in a study of CD8 T cells in Susac syndrome. RNA in amounts of roughly 0.5 to 1 ug was reverse transcribed with random hexamers. TCRdb reprocessed the immunoSEQ multiplex PCR reads with MiXCR, giving one entry per CDR3 protein. The sample holds around 200,000 distinct CDR3 sequences, roughly 94% seen once. Sequences were obtained from CD4+ T cells from PBMCs. The receptors originated from a human donor in good health.

The gene calls are TRBV20-1 and TRBJ2-7, with 7 bases matching TRBD1. This CDR3 has 12 residues. V shed 3 bases and J 3 bases; nucleotides not matched to a gene: 2. Germline values: CDR1 DFQATT, CDR2 SNEGSKA (reference sequence). This CDR3 is CSARGDSYEQYF. The CDR3 coding sequence is TGCAGTGCTAGGGGGGACAGCTACGAGCAGTACTTC.

DNA for the CDR3: TGTGCCAGCTCACCCGGTAACTCTGGGGCCAACGTCCTGACTTTC. It translates to CASSPGNSGANVLTF. The chain employs TRBV18 and TRBJ2-6; no reliable D call. CDR1 KGHSH and CDR2 LQKENI come from the germline V gene. V was cut by 3 bases and J by 0 bases, with 6 bases left in between. This CDR3 comprises 15 residues.

The chain carries TRBV19 and TRBJ1-5, with a tentative D call TRBD1 (6 bases). In germline, CDR1 is LNHDA, CDR2 SQIVND (reference sequence). CDR3 length: 16 residues. Trimming pared 2 bases from V and 7 bases from J, leaving 18 bases between. For the CDR3, the DNA is TGTGCCAGTAGTATACTCGGGACTGGGGGCCGGCAGCCCCAGCATTTT. Translated: CASSILGTGGRQPQHF.

This clonotype was detected only once. One end of the junction does not line up with germline, which may come from a read error. The V and J genes are TRBV29-1 and TRBJ2-7; 9 bases agree with TRBD1. Germline lookup yields CDR1 SQVTM and CDR2 ANQGSEA. The CDR3 totals 14 residues. The CDR3 region is CSVFITGGSHEQYF. The CDR3 DNA follows: TGCAGCGTTTTTATAACAGGGGGCTCCCACGAGCAGTACTTC.

The V and J genes are TRBV9 and TRBJ2-7; TRBD1 aligns across 8 bases. Germline V gives CDR1 SGDLS, CDR2 YYNGEE. Germline trimming cut 3 bases from V and 0 bases from J; bases unmatched to any gene: 5. There are 15 residues in the CDR3. CDR3 nucleotide sequence: TGTGCCAGCAGCGAGGGACAGGCCCCCTCCTACGAGCAGTACTTC. It is translated as CASSEGQAPSYEQYF.

The V call is TRBV28, the J call TRBJ2-1; D is unresolved. Germline CDR1 and CDR2: MDHEN and SYDVKM. Trimming removed 6 bases from V and 8 bases from J, with 8 bases in between. This CDR3 is 11 amino acids long. As DNA, the CDR3 is TGTGCCAGCAGAGCTACCCATGAGCAGTTCTTC. Translation gives CASRATHEQFF.

In its sample, this clonotype was seen once. This rearrangement joins TRBV4-1 to TRBJ2-1; D may match TRBD1 or TRBD2 (5 bases each). Germline CDR1 reads MGHRA; CDR2 reads YSYEKL. CDR3 length: 14 amino acids. Trimming removed 7 bases at V and 2 bases at J, with 12 bases between. CDR3 nucleotide sequence: TGCGCCAGCACCCGGGGCCAGGCCTACAATGAGCAGTTCTTC. Translated, it gives CASTRGQAYNEQFF.

The chain employs TRBV3-1 and TRBJ2-1; tentative D call: TRBD1 (6 bases). The CDR3 contains 18 residues. Trimming took 4 bases from V and 6 from J, leaving 25 bases between them. CDR1 and CDR2 from the germline V gene are LGHDT and YNNKEL (reference sequence). CDR3 coding DNA: TGTGCCAGCAGCCCTTACCTACTACAGGGCGGAGGCACCAATGAGCAGTTCTTC. Amino acid sequence: CASSPYLLQGGGTNEQFF.

This clonotype was picked up one time. The rearrangement links TRBV4-1 to TRBJ1-6; D might be TRBD1 (5 bases). The germline V gene encodes CDR1 MGHRA and CDR2 YSYEKL. V shed 1 base and J shed 6 bases, with 16 bases lying between them. The length of the CDR3 is 17 residues. CDR3 DNA: TGCGCCAGCAGCCAAGCCGAACGGGGCATTATTAATTCACCCCTCCACTTT. Translation: CASSQAERGIINSPLHF.

This clonotype occurred once. The rearrangement uses TRBV3-1 and TRBJ2-1, with 8 positions matching TRBD2. The germline gives CDR1 LGHDT, CDR2 YNNKEL (reference sequence). The junction had 2 bases not matched to a gene; V was cut back by 1 base and J by 0 bases. CDR3 length: 16 amino acids. CDR3 amino acids: CASSQVAGNSYNEQFF. In DNA form, the CDR3 reads TGTGCCAGCAGCCAAGTAGCGGGGAACTCCTACAATGAGCAGTTCTTC.

The chain employs TRBV29-1 and TRBJ2-1, with 7 bases fitting TRBD1. There are 11 residues in the CDR3. Germline V gene lookup returns CDR1 SQVTM and CDR2 ANQGSEA. Trimming took 7 bases from V and 8 from J; bases not matched to a gene: 5. The CDR3 region has the DNA TGCAGCGGCCGCAGGGGGTATGAGCAGTTCTTC. Translation gives CSGRRGYEQFF.

The CDR3 here is CASSSPGSYNEQFF. The DNA of the CDR3 is TGTGCCAGCAGTTCCCCCGGCTCCTACAATGAGCAGTTCTTC. The chain links TRBV28 to TRBJ2-1; D gene ambiguous. Germline V CDR1 and CDR2: MDHEN, SYDVKM. V was shortened by 4 bases and J by 0 bases, with 7 bases between the two germline ends. This CDR3 is 14 amino acids long.

This chain joins TRBV27 and TRBJ2-1, with 8 bases matching TRBD2. J lost 3 bases, V lost 3 bases, and 10 bases had no gene match. The CDR3 has 17 residues. Looked up from germline, CDR1 is MNHEY and CDR2 is SMNVEV (reference sequence). CDR3 DNA sequence: TGTGCCAGCAGTTTTCGGTTATTAGCGGGGAACTACAATGAGCAGTTCTTC. Its translation: CASSFRLLAGNYNEQFF.